This T cell receptor beta chain emerged from a study of T cells after yellow fever vaccination. At the level of the study: In the case of low-cell-number fractions, SMART-Seq v4 Ultra Low Input was used for preparation.

TCRdb fed the 5' RACE reads into MiXCR, producing one record per CDR3 protein. Of about 340,000 distinct CDR3 sequences listed, under 15% are singletons. After removal of 2 bases from V and 2 bases from J, the junction contained 11 bases not matched to a gene. The CDR3 covers 17 residues. The germline V gene has CDR1 LNHNV and CDR2 YYDKDF (reference sequence). This sequence joins TRBV15 and TRBJ2-5; TRBD1 agrees at 7 bases. The sequence was obtained from a man younger than 30 who received the YFV17D yellow fever vaccine. Sequencing used CD4+ T cells sorted from PBMCs, obtained 15 days after the yellow fever booster vaccination. CDR3 nucleotide sequence: TGTGCCACCAGCAGAAAGCTAGGGGACAGCTTTCAAGAGACCCAGTACTTC. This sequence encodes CATSRKLGDSFQETQYF.